This T cell receptor beta chain was sequenced for a study of blood T cell repertoires in COVID-19. About the study: Whether acute or convalescent, the COVID-19 samples came from the United States, Italy and Spain.

Using immunoSEQ multiplex PCR, the repertoire was profiled, and TCRdb retains in-frame clones only, with some absent. Here the sample spans around 70,000 clones, roughly four fifths being singletons. CDR1 and CDR2 (germline): MDHEN, SYDVKM. With V trimmed by 7 bases and J by 2 bases, 11 bases remained unmatched. The CDR3 is 17 amino acids. The sample comprised peripheral blood. This sequence joins TRBV28 and TRBJ1-3, with 10 bases identical to TRBD1. The source of this sequence is an older woman with acute or convalescent COVID-19. CDR3 region: CASKYGTGVGAGNTIYF. The DNA of the CDR3 is TGTGCCAGCAAATATGGGACAGGGGTAGGGGCTGGAAACACCATATATTTT.